The 6 T cell receptor beta chains presented below share a single source sample, sequenced in a study of response to subunit inactivated influenza vaccine. TCRdb itself ran the RT-PCR reads through MiXCR, one entry per CDR3 protein. The data contain roughly 500,000 distinct CDR3 sequences, 15% to 20% of them singletons. The sample in question was CD4+ T cells sorted from PBMCs, obtained 23 to 25 months after vaccination. These receptors all stem from a man aged 50-75 years who received an inactivated influenza vaccine.

This clonotype showed up just a few times. The V and J genes are TRBV4-2 and TRBJ2-1, with 11 bases identical to TRBD2. CDR3 size: 16 residues. The germline gives CDR1 LGHNA, CDR2 YNFKEQ. V dropped 5 bases and J dropped 4; count of bases not matched to a gene: 7. The CDR3 DNA follows: TGTGCCAGCAGCAAATTCGGGACTAGCGGATACAATGAGCAGTTCTTC. It specifies CASSKFGTSGYNEQFF.

This clonotype was picked up a small number of times. The chain has TRBV20-1 and TRBJ1-5; TRBD1 agrees at 8 bases. J was trimmed by 3 bases and V by 4 bases; bases with no gene match: 2. Looked up from germline, CDR1 is DFQATT and CDR2 is SNEGSKA (reference sequence). The CDR3 is made up of 13 amino acids. This CDR3 reads CSAKGQVNQPQHF. CDR3 nucleotide sequence: TGCAGTGCTAAGGGACAGGTCAATCAGCCCCAGCATTTT.

This clonotype came up many times. The chain employs TRBV6-5 and TRBJ2-7; D may be TRBD1 (6 bases). This CDR3 comprises 15 residues. V shed 0 bases and J shed 2 bases, with 11 bases lying between them. Germline CDR1 MNHEY, CDR2 SVGAGI. The CDR3 region is CASSYSIGQPYEQYF. In DNA form, the CDR3 reads TGTGCCAGCAGTTACTCGATTGGACAGCCCTACGAGCAGTACTTC.

This clonotype was seen many times. V gene TRBV5-1 combines with J gene TRBJ2-5; 9 nucleotides match TRBD2. The CDR3 runs 12 residues. The trim removed 5 bases at V and 5 bases at J, leaving 1 base unmatched. CDR1 and CDR2 from the germline V gene are SGHRS and YFSETQ. This chain's CDR3 is CASRGTSETQYF. The CDR3 nucleotides are TGCGCCAGCAGGGGGACTAGCGAGACCCAGTACTTC.

This clonotype was observed a handful of times. This sequence joins TRBV20-1 and TRBJ2-5; no definite D call. V was pared by 3 bases and J by 4 bases, with 18 bases between. In germline, CDR1 is DFQATT, CDR2 SNEGSKA (reference sequence). The CDR3 spans 15 residues. The DNA for the CDR3 is TGCAGTGCTAGTGGTATTGAGAGAGCGCTAGAGACCCAGTACTTC. Translated: CSASGIERALETQYF.

This clonotype was picked up a small number of times. CDR3 DNA: TGTGCCAGCAGCTTACCCCGACTGGGCACAGATACGCAGTATTTT. This sequence encodes CASSLPRLGTDTQYF. The chain combines TRBV7-9 with TRBJ2-3; D remains unclear. Trimming removed 2 bases at V and 1 base at J, with 10 bases between. CDR3 length: 15 residues. CDR1 is SEHNR, CDR2 FQNEAQ, per germline (reference sequence).